These 28 T cell receptor beta chains originate from one sample sequenced in a study of PD-1 blockade in mismatch repair-deficient tumors. Using immunoSEQ multiplex PCR, the repertoire was profiled, and TCRdb retains in-frame clones only, with some absent. The sample shows more than 85,000 clones, approximately 80% of them seen only once. Material: peripheral blood, obtained approximately 35 weeks after starting pembrolizumab. The receptors shown here come from an adult with mismatch repair-deficient cancer.

V gene TRBV6-5 combines with J gene TRBJ1-1; no definite D call. The V end lost 4 bases, the J end lost 1 base, and 13 bases lay between the germline ends. CDR1 and CDR2 from the germline V gene are MNHEY and SVGAGI. The length of the CDR3 is 15 residues. The CDR3 is CASSSPSEKNTEAFF. CDR3 sequence (DNA): TGTGCCAGCAGTTCCCCGAGTGAGAAGAACACTGAAGCTTTCTTT.

The genes are TRBV14 and TRBJ1-2; tentative D call: TRBD1 (5 bases). The germline V and J ends were trimmed by 1 base and 4 bases, with 13 bases remaining between them. This CDR3 comprises 15 residues. Germline CDR1 is SGHDN and CDR2 is FVKESK. CDR3 amino acids: CASSQGWQGGYGYTF. The CDR3 DNA is TGTGCCAGCAGCCAAGGGTGGCAGGGCGGCTATGGCTACACCTTC.

J is TRBJ2-5 and V is TRBV27; 11 bases align to TRBD2. The J segment lost 2 bases and the V segment lost 10 bases, leaving 30 bases of the junction unmatched. The CDR3 length is 22 residues. Germline values: CDR1 MNHEY, CDR2 SMNVEV (reference sequence). The CDR3 reads CAINGQGRSSGRASPKQETQYF. The CDR3 DNA follows: TGTGCCATCAACGGCCAGGGTAGGAGTAGCGGGAGGGCCTCACCTAAACAAGAGACCCAGTACTTC.

This clone was picked up a small number of times. The genes are TRBV20-1 and TRBJ1-1; the D is unclear. The CDR3 covers 8 residues. From germline, CDR1 is DFQATT and CDR2 SNEGSKA (reference sequence). In nucleotides, the CDR3 is TGCAGCGACGCGAGAGCTTTCTTT. Translation gives CSDARAFF.

This chain connects TRBV25-1 to TRBJ2-3; 7 positions agree with TRBD1. This CDR3 is built from 14 residues. Germline V lookup: CDR1 MGHDK, CDR2 SYGVNS. The junction had 9 bases not matched to a gene; V was cut back by 6 bases and J by 6 bases. The CDR3 loop is CASSEIDRADTQYF. The CDR3 nucleotides are TGTGCCAGCAGCGAGATCGACAGGGCGGATACGCAGTATTTT.

The chain carries TRBV7-9 and TRBJ2-7; D unclear. The CDR3 has 12 amino acids. V lost 1 base and J lost 6, with 7 bases in between. The germline V gene has CDR1 SEHNR and CDR2 FQNEAQ (reference sequence). CDR3 sequence: CASSLVPSEQYF. Written as DNA, the CDR3 is TGTGCCAGCAGCTTAGTTCCGTCCGAGCAGTACTTC. The whole variable domain, remainder taken from reference TRBV7-9 and TRBJ2-7, is DTGVSQNPRHKITKRGQNVTFRCDPISEHNRLYWYRQTLGQGPEFLTYFQNEAQLEKSRLLSDRFSAERPKGSFSTLEIQRTEQGDSAMYLCASSLVPSEQYFGPGTRLTVT.

The chain uses TRBV7-9 and TRBJ2-7, with 8 positions matching TRBD2. Trimming at V came to 3 bases and at J to 5 bases, leaving 12 bases not matched to a gene. The CDR3 runs 16 residues. Germline values: CDR1 SEHNR, CDR2 FQNEAQ (reference sequence). Here the CDR3 reads CASSFTLGLEDHEQYF. CDR3 DNA: TGTGCCAGCAGCTTCACCTTGGGACTAGAGGACCACGAGCAGTACTTC.

By share, this clone counts as medium-sized. The chain is built from TRBV6-5 and TRBJ1-4, with a weak D call TRBD1 (5 bases). The V end lost 6 bases, the J end lost 14 bases, and 13 bases lay between the germline ends. This CDR3 comprises 11 residues. Germline V gene sequence: CDR1 MNHEY, CDR2 SVGAGI. Written as DNA, the CDR3 is TGTGCCAGCAGCACCGGGACCGTGCTGTTTTTT. Protein sequence: CASSTGTVLFF.

This rearrangement joins TRBV9 to TRBJ2-1; TRBD2 matches 16 bases. The CDR3 runs to 20 residues. Losses at the gene ends were 0 bases for V and 0 bases for J; bases not matched to a gene: 6. Germline CDR1 reads SGDLS; CDR2 reads YYNGEE. The CDR3 loop reads CASSVVSGLAGGSSYNEQFF. CDR3 nucleotide sequence: TGTGCCAGCAGCGTAGTCTCGGGACTAGCGGGAGGGAGCTCCTACAATGAGCAGTTCTTC.

The V call is TRBV18, the J call TRBJ1-5; D is uncertain. V lost 6 bases and J 2 bases, leaving 17 bases between the germline ends. The CDR3 loop spans 16 amino acids. From germline, CDR1 is KGHSH and CDR2 LQKENI. Here the CDR3 reads CASSHSSSNRNQPQHF. The CDR3 DNA is TGTGCCAGCTCTCATTCCTCTAGCAATCGCAATCAGCCCCAGCATTTT.

This chain uses TRBV28 with TRBJ1-1; 7 nucleotides line up with TRBD1. Trimming removed 6 bases from V and 3 bases from J; junction bases left unmatched: 10. The CDR3 has 15 residues. Per the germline V gene, CDR1 is MDHEN and CDR2 is SYDVKM. CDR3 nucleotides: TGTGCCAGCAGCCAAGGAGACAGGGTCCACACTGAAGCTTTCTTT. Its protein product is CASSQGDRVHTEAFF.

The CDR3 bases are TGTGCCAGCAGCCAAGATCTAGGCGGGAGGTACGCAGATACGCAGTATTTT. Translating gives CASSQDLGGRYADTQYF. The chain has TRBV4-2 and TRBJ2-3, with 8 bases aligning to TRBD2. The CDR3 spans 17 residues. CDR1 is LGHNA, CDR2 YNFKEQ, per germline. With 0 bases clipped from V and 4 bases from J, the junction kept 9 bases outside the gene matches.

V is TRBV9 and J is TRBJ2-5, with 7 bases aligning to TRBD2. J was trimmed by 5 bases and V by 4 bases; bases with no gene match: 11. The germline V gene has CDR1 SGDLS and CDR2 YYNGEE. The CDR3 covers 15 residues. CDR3 in amino acids: CASSHLAAEGETQYF. The CDR3 nucleotides read TGTGCCAGCAGCCACCTAGCGGCCGAGGGGGAGACCCAGTACTTC.

This rearrangement joins TRBV7-3 to TRBJ2-1; TRBD1 is a possible D gene (6 bases). The CDR3 covers 15 residues. V was cut by 2 bases and J by 8 bases, with 16 bases left in between. From germline, CDR1 is SGHTA and CDR2 FQGTGA. The CDR3 DNA follows: TGTGCCAGCAGCTTAGCAGCTCGCAGGGGAGATGAGCAGTTCTTC. Protein product: CASSLAARRGDEQFF.

V is TRBV27 and J is TRBJ2-2; D is uncertain. The CDR3 length is 15 residues. Looked up from germline, CDR1 is MNHEY and CDR2 is SMNVEV (reference sequence). The germline V and J ends were trimmed by 0 bases and 2 bases, with 7 bases remaining between them. The CDR3 sequence is CASSLSGRNTGELFF. The CDR3 coding sequence is TGTGCCAGCAGTTTATCCGGACGAAACACCGGGGAGCTGTTTTTT.

The rearrangement uses TRBV19 and TRBJ2-7, with no clear D. The V gene lost 10 bases and the J gene lost 3 bases, with 19 bases spanning the gap. The CDR3 runs 14 residues. CDR1 and CDR2 (germline): LNHDA, SQIVND (reference sequence). The DNA of the CDR3 is TGTGCCACTGCGCCGGGCTCCGGTAACTACGAGCAGTACTTC. It yields the protein CATAPGSGNYEQYF.

V gene TRBV11-3 combines with J gene TRBJ1-1; D uncertain. CDR1 and CDR2 from the germline V gene are SGHNT and YENEEA. With 6 bases removed from V and 0 bases from J, the gap between germline ends came to 11 bases. The CDR3 runs to 14 residues. In DNA form, the CDR3 reads TGTGCCAGCAGACATAGGACCGTGAACACTGAAGCTTTCTTT. This codes for CASRHRTVNTEAFF.

The J gene is TRBJ2-7, the V gene TRBV2; 10 bases are shared with TRBD1. The CDR3 has 15 residues. The trim removed 5 bases at V and 3 bases at J, leaving 7 bases unmatched. CDR1 is SNHLY and CDR2 is FYNNEI in the germline V gene. CDR3 in amino acids: CASSLRQGAFYEQYF. In DNA, the CDR3 is TGTGCCAGCAGTTTGAGACAGGGGGCTTTCTACGAGCAGTACTTC. Filled out from reference TRBV2 and TRBJ2-7, the complete variable domain reads EPEVTQTPSHQVTQMGQEVILRCVPISNHLYFYWYRQILGQKVEFLVSFYNNEISEKSEIFDDQFSVERPDGSNFTLKIRSTKLEDSAMYFCASSLRQGAFYEQYFGPGTRLTVT.

The rearrangement uses TRBV6-5 and TRBJ2-5; D possibly corresponds to TRBD1 (6 bases). The V and J ends lost 0 bases and 3 bases respectively, with 8 bases between them. CDR3 size: 14 residues. Germline values: CDR1 MNHEY, CDR2 SVGAGI. CDR3 sequence reads: CASSYSGQKETQYF. Written as DNA, the CDR3 is TGTGCCAGCAGTTACTCTGGACAGAAAGAGACCCAGTACTTC.

J is TRBJ2-5 and V is TRBV12-5, with 7 bases matching TRBD2. The V gene's germline CDR1 is LGHNT and CDR2 FRNRAP. CDR3 length: 13 residues. J gave up 4 bases and V 3 bases, and 2 bases lay outside the gene matches. Here the CDR3 DNA reads TGTGCTAGTGGTTTCGGGGGGAGAGAGACCCAGTACTTC. It specifies CASGFGGRETQYF.

The CDR3 region is CATSRVRLAEYNEQFF. The CDR3 DNA is TGTGCCACCAGCAGAGTTAGACTAGCGGAATACAATGAGCAGTTCTTC. The V call is TRBV15, the J call TRBJ2-1; 9 bases map to TRBD2. V lost 1 base and J lost 4; bases outside the gene matches: 5. Germline lookup yields CDR1 LNHNV and CDR2 YYDKDF (reference sequence). The CDR3 totals 16 residues.

The J gene is TRBJ1-2, the V gene TRBV5-5; TRBD1 might be the D (6 bases). Germline values: CDR1 SGHKS, CDR2 YYEKEE (reference sequence). Trimming left V 4 bases short and J 4 bases short, with 11 bases between. CDR3 length: 13 residues. CDR3 nucleotides: TGTGCCAGCAGCGAGGACAGCGTCTATGGCTACACCTTC. Translated, it gives CASSEDSVYGYTF.

The table lists this clone with a count of one. CDR3 protein: CASSLEGGARETQYF. The CDR3 DNA reads TGCGCCAGCAGCTTGGAGGGGGGGGCAAGAGAGACCCAGTACTTC. The genes are TRBV5-1 and TRBJ2-5; TRBD2 might be the D (7 bases). The CDR3 covers 15 residues. Trimming took 0 bases from V and 4 from J, leaving 13 bases between them. Germline V gives CDR1 SGHRS, CDR2 YFSETQ.

The chain has TRBV5-4 and TRBJ2-7; maybe TRBD1 (6 bases). Per the germline V gene, CDR1 is SGHNT and CDR2 is YYREEE (reference sequence). Trimming shortened V by 0 bases and J by 3 bases, and 10 bases separated the two germline ends. The CDR3 totals 14 residues. This CDR3 reads CASSLDVGGYEQYF. CDR3 coding DNA: TGTGCCAGCAGCTTGGATGTAGGGGGCTACGAGCAGTACTTC.

The chain carries TRBV6-5 and TRBJ2-7, with D perhaps TRBD1 (5 bases). The ends were cut back, 7 bases at V and 3 bases at J, with 13 bases in the middle. Germline values: CDR1 MNHEY, CDR2 SVGAGI. This CDR3 has 13 amino acids. The DNA of the CDR3 is TGTGCCAGCAAGGACAACACTTACTACGAGCAGTACTTC. This translates into CASKDNTYYEQYF.

The chain is built from TRBV6-4 and TRBJ1-2; perhaps TRBD1 as D (5 bases). Trimming stripped 0 bases from V and 8 bases from J, with 10 bases between. Germline-derived CDR1 and CDR2 are MRHNA and SNTAGT. The CDR3 extends over 13 amino acids. This chain's CDR3 is CASSDSGTWGYTF. CDR3 nucleotides: TGTGCCAGCAGTGACTCAGGGACCTGGGGCTACACCTTC.

This clone appeared a single time. This sequence joins TRBV21-1 and TRBJ2-1; the table calls TRBD1, which could not be checked here. TRBV21-1 is assigned pseudogene status. CDR3 length equals 16 residues. The DNA for the CDR3 is TGTGCCAGCACTATATGCCCGGACAGTGTGTGCGCGAATGGGATCTTC. Amino acids: CASTICPDSVCANGIF.

The chain combines TRBV27 with TRBJ2-3, with D unresolved. Trimming pared 6 bases from V and 2 bases from J, leaving 12 bases between. CDR1 is MNHEY, CDR2 SMNVEV, per germline (reference sequence). The CDR3 contains 14 residues. CDR3 in DNA: TGTGCCAGCAGCCTATCAGGAGACACAGATACGCAGTATTTT. Its protein product is CASSLSGDTDTQYF.